The 20 T cell receptor beta chains given below trace back to one sample, sequenced in a study of CD8 T cells in ankylosing spondylitis. Study results and caveats: Seemingly characteristic of ankylosing spondylitis blood was a TCR beta motif consisting of several highly homologous variants.

One entry per CDR3 protein, called by TCRdb with MiXCR from the 5' RACE reads. The data hold about 450,000 distinct CDR3 sequences, with roughly 26% observed a single time. Their specific antigens are unknown. The sample taken for sequencing was blood, either unsorted or a sorted T cell fraction (not recorded which). The receptors stem from a male donor with ankylosing spondylitis.

The chain couples TRBV24-1 to TRBJ2-2, with 7 bases matching TRBD1. Germline lookup yields CDR1 KGHDR and CDR2 SFDVKD. CDR3 length: 15 residues. V dropped 1 base and J dropped 13; count of bases not matched to a gene: 11. The CDR3 sequence is CATSDFPRGLNVLFF. Written as DNA, the CDR3 is TGTGCCACCAGTGATTTCCCCAGGGGGTTGAATGTGCTGTTTTTT.

This CDR3 reads CASSQEGRIGEKLFF. In DNA, the CDR3 is TGTGCCAGCAGCCAAGAAGGGAGGATTGGTGAAAAACTGTTTTTT. The chain has TRBV4-2 and TRBJ1-4; D unclear. Trimming shortened V by 0 bases and J by 7 bases, and 12 bases separated the two germline ends. The CDR3 sequence is 15 residues long. Germline assignment: CDR1 LGHNA and CDR2 YNFKEQ.

The genes are TRBV20-1 and TRBJ2-2; 11 nucleotides align to TRBD2. This CDR3 comprises 17 residues. Germline-derived CDR1 and CDR2 are DFQATT and SNEGSKA (reference sequence). After removal of 0 bases from V and 5 bases from J, the junction contained 8 bases not matched to a gene. CDR3 nucleotides: TGCAGTGCTAGAGACACTAGCGGGAGTTTAAGTACCGGGGAGCTGTTTTTT. It encodes CSARDTSGSLSTGELFF.

This clonotype was detected a few times. The V gene is TRBV3-1, the J gene TRBJ2-3, with D possibly called TRBD1 or TRBD2 (5 bases each). V dropped 5 bases and J dropped 2 bases, with 11 bases sitting between them. CDR1 and CDR2 (germline): LGHDT, YNNKEL (reference sequence). The CDR3 is made up of 14 amino acids. CDR3 residues: CASSERDLTDTQYF. The DNA of the CDR3 is TGTGCCAGCAGCGAACGGGACCTCACAGATACGCAGTATTTT.

In this sample, this clonotype turned up a few times. This sequence joins TRBV28 and TRBJ1-1, with 8 positions matching TRBD1. The J segment lost 5 bases and the V segment lost 5 bases, leaving 4 bases of the junction unmatched. The CDR3 runs to 13 residues. The germline gives CDR1 MDHEN, CDR2 SYDVKM. CDR3 coding DNA: TGTGCCAGCAGTACAGGGGGTGGAACTGAAGCTTTCTTT. Its protein is CASSTGGGTEAFF.

V and J are TRBV29-1 and TRBJ1-1; TRBD1 might be the D (6 bases). There are 15 residues in the CDR3. V lost 1 base to trimming and J lost 2 bases, with 14 bases between them. Germline lookup yields CDR1 SQVTM and CDR2 ANQGSEA. CDR3: CSVEGRQATNTEAFF. In nucleotides, the CDR3 is TGCAGCGTTGAAGGTCGACAGGCTACCAACACTGAAGCTTTCTTT.

The V and J genes are TRBV20-1 and TRBJ2-3; a possible D gene is TRBD1 (5 bases). Per the germline V gene, CDR1 is DFQATT and CDR2 is SNEGSKA (reference sequence). This CDR3 is 12 amino acids long. The V end was cut by 2 bases, the J end by 5 bases, with 8 bases between. The CDR3 DNA reads as TGCAGTGCTAGAATGCAGGGAGATACGCAGTATTTT. Amino acid sequence: CSARMQGDTQYF.

This clonotype was found a few times. V usage is TRBV7-7 and J usage is TRBJ2-5; the D gene is possibly TRBD1 (6 bases). From germline, CDR1 is SSHAT and CDR2 FNYEAQ (reference sequence). The CDR3 is 14 amino acids. The V end was cut by 5 bases, the J end by 1 base, with 11 bases between. The CDR3 loop reads CASSPTGLQETQYF. CDR3 coding DNA: TGTGCCAGCAGCCCAACAGGGCTCCAAGAGACCCAGTACTTC.

The V call is TRBV6-1, the J call TRBJ2-5; either TRBD1 or TRBD2 may fit D (5 bases each). CDR3 length: 16 residues. V lost 3 bases, J lost 2 bases, and 16 bases lay in between. CDR1 and CDR2 (germline): MNHNS, SASEGT. CDR3 residues: CASSDLVRGQQETQYF. In nucleotides, the CDR3 is TGTGCCAGCAGTGATCTTGTCCGGGGCCAGCAAGAGACCCAGTACTTC.

The chain uses TRBV20-1 and TRBJ2-5; the D gene is possibly TRBD2 (5 bases). This CDR3 contains 11 residues. Trimming stripped 2 bases from V and 4 bases from J, with 5 bases between. Per the germline V gene, CDR1 is DFQATT and CDR2 is SNEGSKA (reference sequence). The CDR3 protein is CSARLAETQYF. DNA for the CDR3: TGCAGTGCTAGACTAGCAGAGACCCAGTACTTC.

This clonotype was picked up a small number of times. The CDR3, as DNA: TGTGCCAGCAGCATTTTGGGGGGGGACACTGAAGCTTTCTTT. Encoded protein: CASSILGGDTEAFF. V and J are TRBV7-8 and TRBJ1-1, with TRBD1 as a possible D gene (5 bases). The CDR3 sequence is 14 residues long. The V gene lost 5 bases and the J gene lost 3 bases, with 13 bases spanning the gap. CDR1 and CDR2 (germline): SGHVS, FQNEAQ.

This clonotype was picked up a small number of times. The V gene is TRBV30, the J gene TRBJ1-2; a possible D gene is TRBD1 (6 bases). The V gene lost 3 bases and the J gene lost 2 bases, with 10 bases spanning the gap. CDR3 length equals 13 residues. Germline V gene sequence: CDR1 GTSNPN, CDR2 SVGIG (reference sequence). The CDR3 DNA reads TGTGCCTGGAGGGGAAGGGGGAACTATGGCTACACCTTC. Translated: CAWRGRGNYGYTF.

This clonotype was counted a few times. This chain links TRBV14 with TRBJ2-3, with D hard to call. The CDR3 covers 11 residues. Trimming removed 1 base from V and 9 bases from J, with 5 bases in between. Germline CDR1 is SGHDN and CDR2 is FVKESK. The CDR3 DNA reads TGTGCCAGCAGCCAAGTCCGGACGCAGTATTTT. Translated: CASSQVRTQYF.

This clonotype was detected a few times. CDR3 residues: CSASAMVGTDTQYF. The CDR3 DNA reads TGCAGTGCTAGCGCGATGGTGGGGACAGATACGCAGTATTTT. The chain joins TRBV20-1 to TRBJ2-3; D unclear. The CDR3 runs to 14 residues. V lost 3 bases and J 3 bases, leaving 13 bases between the germline ends. Germline CDR1 is DFQATT and CDR2 is SNEGSKA (reference sequence).

The chain is built from TRBV5-6 and TRBJ1-5, with D possibly being TRBD1 (6 bases). CDR1 and CDR2 (germline): SGHDT, YYEEEE. The CDR3 totals 15 residues. V was trimmed by 4 bases and J by 3 bases, leaving 14 bases between them. This chain's CDR3 is CASSRAGAPNQPQHF. For the CDR3, the DNA is TGTGCCAGCAGCCGAGCGGGGGCACCCAATCAGCCCCAGCATTTT.

The rearrangement joins TRBV5-1 to TRBJ1-2; the D is unclear. CDR1 is SGHRS, CDR2 YFSETQ, per germline. This CDR3 is 13 amino acids long. Trimming left V 4 bases short and J 2 bases short, with 9 bases between. The CDR3 DNA is TGCGCCAGCAGCCCGGGATGGAACTATGGCTACACCTTC. It specifies CASSPGWNYGYTF.

This clonotype occurred many times. The gene calls are TRBV5-1 and TRBJ2-7; 7 bases are a match to TRBD1. V lost 4 bases, J lost 5 bases, and 6 bases stayed unmatched. There are 13 residues in the CDR3. In germline, CDR1 is SGHRS, CDR2 YFSETQ. This chain's CDR3 is CASSQQGFDEQYV. The DNA of the CDR3 is TGCGCCAGCAGCCAACAGGGGTTTGACGAGCAGTACGTC.

The CDR3 region is CAWSVLALGEQFF. The CDR3 nucleotides read TGTGCCTGGAGTGTACTAGCCTTAGGGGAGCAGTTCTTC. V gene TRBV30 combines with J gene TRBJ2-1; D is possibly TRBD2 (6 bases). CDR1 and CDR2 from the germline V gene are GTSNPN and SVGIG (reference sequence). CDR3 length: 13 amino acids. V was cut by 0 bases and J by 10 bases, with 13 bases left in between.

This clonotype came up a few times. The chain combines TRBV6-5 with TRBJ1-2, with 10 bases that match TRBD1. Losses at the gene ends were 4 bases for V and 3 bases for J; bases not matched to a gene: 8. CDR1 and CDR2 (germline): MNHEY, SVGAGI. The CDR3 is 16 residues long. DNA for the CDR3: TGTGCCAGCAGTTGGGGGACAGGGGATGTGTACTATGGCTACACCTTC. Amino acid sequence: CASSWGTGDVYYGYTF.

This clonotype was detected a few times. V is TRBV10-3 and J is TRBJ2-2; D is possibly TRBD2 (6 bases). CDR1 and CDR2 from the germline V gene are ENHRY and SYGVKD. Between the trimmed V and J ends, which lost 7 bases and 2 bases, there was a span of 17 bases. This CDR3 comprises 16 residues. DNA of the CDR3: TGTGCCATCACCGACCGAGCGGGCGCAAACACCGGGGAGCTGTTTTTT. Translation: CAITDRAGANTGELFF.